The rows below give T cell receptor beta chains drawn from one sample of a study of OX40 agonist ivuxolimab in advanced cancers. Clones were sequenced by immunoSEQ multiplex PCR, and TCRdb holds only the in-frame ones, with some missing. The sample includes more than 65,000 clones, about 90% of them seen just once. The sample in question was CD4+ or CD8+ T cells sorted from blood, obtained in a trial of the OX40 agonist ivuxolimab. The receptors were sampled from an adult with an advanced solid tumor such as melanoma, head and neck, liver or kidney cancer. Each CDR3 is given with its conserved first and last residue. D genes are given only for firm matches. Only part of the rows carry a size: once, few, many, or a class if the clone is expanded.

D gene,clone size,V gene,J gene,CDR3 DNA,CDR3 protein
.,once,TRBV29-1,TRBJ1-1,TGCAGCGCCCAGGGTATTGAAGCTTTCTTT,CSAQGIEAFF
.,.,TRBV9,TRBJ2-5,TGTGCCAGCAGCGTAGAGGGGGGAGAGACCCAGTACTTC,CASSVEGGETQYF
TRBD1,.,TRBV27,TRBJ2-3,TGTGCCAGCAGGGCAACAGGGGGCGGAGATACGCAGTATTTT,CASRATGGGDTQYF
.,.,TRBV27,TRBJ2-3,TGTGCCAGCAGTTTTATCCTAAGCACAGATACGCAGTATTTT,CASSFILSTDTQYF
TRBD1,.,TRBV7-8,TRBJ1-6,TGTGCCAGCAGCTCGGAAACAGGGGGTCGGTATAATTCACCCCTCCACTTT,CASSSETGGRYNSPLHF
.,.,TRBV25-1,TRBJ1-1,TGTGCCAGCAGTGGCCGGTCGGCCTTTAACACTGAAGCTTTCTTT,CASSGRSAFNTEAFF
.,.,TRBV5-5,TRBJ2-7,TGTGCCAGCAGCTTGGATTGGGCCAGGGGCTCCTACGAGCAGTACTTC,CASSLDWARGSYEQYF
TRBD2,.,TRBV7-9,TRBJ2-4,TGTGCCAGCAGCTTATCCGGGACTAGTATCCTTAGAGCCAAAAACATTCAGTACTTC,CASSLSGTSILRAKNIQYF
.,.,TRBV13,TRBJ1-2,TGTGCCACTACTCTGGCGACAGTCCGAGCTAACTATGGCTACACCTTC,CATTLATVRANYGYTF
.,.,TRBV11-2,TRBJ1-6,TGTGCCAGCAGTTTGAGTCCGGGGCCCCTCCACTTT,CASSLSPGPLHF
TRBD1,once,TRBV4-1,TRBJ1-4,TGCGCCAGCAGCCAAACAGGGGGCTTTGATGAAAAACTGTTTTTT,CASSQTGGFDEKLFF
.,.,TRBV13,TRBJ2-2,TGTGCCAGCAGCTTAGAGGGGTCCCCGAGGACCGGGGAGCTGTTTTTT,CASSLEGSPRTGELFF
.,.,TRBV27,TRBJ1-2,TGTGCCAGCAGTTTAGGGGCAGGGAGCTATGGCTACACCTTC,CASSLGAGSYGYTF
TRBD2,.,TRBV11-2,TRBJ2-7,TGTGCCAGCAGCTCGCGGGGGGGCGGAAACGAGCAGTACTTC,CASSSRGGGNEQYF
.,few,TRBV19,TRBJ1-1,TGTGCCACCAACGGAGGGGTGGACACTGAAGCTTTCTTT,CATNGGVDTEAFF
.,few,TRBV9,TRBJ1-1,TGTGCCAGCAGCGTAGGGGGAGGGGACACTGAAGCTTTCTTT,CASSVGGGDTEAFF
.,once,TRBV27,TRBJ2-1,TGTGCCAGCAGTTTGGGGGGTTCCTGGTTCTTC,CASSLGGSWFF
.,.,TRBV5-6,TRBJ2-4,TGTGCCAGCAGCTTTGGCAGCCTAGCCAAAAACATTCAGTACTTC,CASSFGSLAKNIQYF
TRBD2,.,TRBV7-9,TRBJ2-3,TGTGCCAGCAGCCACATAGCGGGGGGGCCGCAAGATACGCAGTATTTT,CASSHIAGGPQDTQYF
.,.,TRBV30,TRBJ1-1,TGTGCCTGGACCCAAGGCAGGGGAAGGACTGAAGCTTTCTTT,CAWTQGRGRTEAFF
.,.,TRBV7-2,TRBJ1-2,TGTGCCAGCAACTTAGGGGGGATCTATGGCTACACCTTC,CASNLGGIYGYTF
.,.,TRBV7-3,TRBJ1-6,TGTGCCAGCAGCAGGGAACGTTCCTATAATTCACCCCTCCACTTT,CASSRERSYNSPLHF
.,.,TRBV4-1,TRBJ1-1,TGCGCCAGCAGCCAAGTTTGGGATGGAGGGAACACTGAAGCTTTCTTT,CASSQVWDGGNTEAFF
.,.,TRBV6-4,TRBJ1-5,TGTGCCAGCAGTGAAGGGGGACCGCGATCGTATCAGCCCCAGCATTTT,CASSEGGPRSYQPQHF
.,.,TRBV10-3,TRBJ1-2,TGTGCCATCAGTGAGGAGGGGGGGGCTAACTATGGCTACACCTTC,CAISEEGGANYGYTF
TRBD1,.,TRBV10-3,TRBJ2-1,TGTGCCATCAGTGCCACAGGGGACAATGAGCAGTTCTTC,CAISATGDNEQFF
.,.,TRBV5-1,TRBJ1-1,TGCGCCAGCAGCCCAGGGACAACTGAAGCTTTCTTT,CASSPGTTEAFF
.,.,TRBV19,TRBJ2-1,TGTGCCAGTAGAGAGGGTTTTCGGCAGTTCTTC,CASREGFRQFF
TRBD1,once,TRBV27,TRBJ2-1,TGTGCCAGCAGTTTGACAGGGTCCTCCTACAATGAGCAGTTCTTC,CASSLTGSSYNEQFF
.,.,TRBV9,TRBJ2-2,TGTGCCAGCAGCGTAGGAAACGGGGAGCTGTTTTTT,CASSVGNGELFF
.,few,TRBV29-1,TRBJ1-1,TGCAGCGTCCCGACAGGCGGTCTTGAAGCTTTCTTT,CSVPTGGLEAFF
TRBD1,.,TRBV11-2,TRBJ1-1,TGTGCCAGCAAACAGGGGTTGGCTGAAGCTTTCTTT,CASKQGLAEAFF
.,.,TRBV27,TRBJ1-5,TGTGCCAGCAGTTTTGGAGGAGACAATCAGCCCCAGCATTTT,CASSFGGDNQPQHF
TRBD2,once,TRBV7-9,TRBJ2-3,TGTGCCAGCAGCTTACCCACTAGCGGGGTGGGGACAGATACGCAGTATTTT,CASSLPTSGVGTDTQYF
.,.,TRBV7-2,TRBJ2-5,TGTGCCAGCGGGGGGCGGTACCAAGAGACCCAGTACTTC,CASGGRYQETQYF
.,.,TRBV14,TRBJ2-7,TGTGCCAGCAGCCCTAACGAGGCATTGCCCTACGAGCAGTACTTC,CASSPNEALPYEQYF
TRBD1,.,TRBV5-1,TRBJ1-6,TGCGCCAGCAGCTACGGGACAGGGGTAGATCCCCTCCACTTT,CASSYGTGVDPLHF
.,.,TRBV6-1,TRBJ1-5,TGTGCCAGCAGTGATTGGGGGAAGTCGCAGCCCCAGCATTTT,CASSDWGKSQPQHF
.,.,TRBV4-1,TRBJ2-7,TGCGCCAGCAGCCAAGAACTTGACATTTACTCCTACGAGCAGTACTTC,CASSQELDIYSYEQYF
.,.,TRBV5-6,TRBJ2-7,TGTGCCAGCGGCCCTTCACTCTACGAGCAGTACTTC,CASGPSLYEQYF
.,.,TRBV9,TRBJ1-2,TGTGCCAGCAGCGTAGAGGGGGTACACTTCCTGGATAACTATGGCTACACCTTC,CASSVEGVHFLDNYGYTF
.,.,TRBV4-2,TRBJ1-4,TGTGCCAGCAGCCAATGGGAGGAAAAACTGTTTTTT,CASSQWEEKLFF
.,.,TRBV7-6,TRBJ2-3,TGTGCCAGCAGCTTAGACCCCAGACCCATATTAGCCACAGATACGCAGTATTTT,CASSLDPRPILATDTQYF
.,.,TRBV27,TRBJ2-7,TGTGCCAGCAGTTTGACAGGTTTTGACGAGCAGTACTTC,CASSLTGFDEQYF
.,.,TRBV11-2,TRBJ2-5,TGTGCCAGCAGCCCTAGCCTCGGGAACTTTTACTTC,CASSPSLGNFYF
TRBD2,once,TRBV27,TRBJ2-1,TGTGCCAGCAGTCTAGCGGAGAACTACAATGAGCAGTTCTTC,CASSLAENYNEQFF
.,.,TRBV5-1,TRBJ2-1,TGCGCCAGCAGCTTGGTTGCACCTACCAATGAGCAGTTCTTC,CASSLVAPTNEQFF